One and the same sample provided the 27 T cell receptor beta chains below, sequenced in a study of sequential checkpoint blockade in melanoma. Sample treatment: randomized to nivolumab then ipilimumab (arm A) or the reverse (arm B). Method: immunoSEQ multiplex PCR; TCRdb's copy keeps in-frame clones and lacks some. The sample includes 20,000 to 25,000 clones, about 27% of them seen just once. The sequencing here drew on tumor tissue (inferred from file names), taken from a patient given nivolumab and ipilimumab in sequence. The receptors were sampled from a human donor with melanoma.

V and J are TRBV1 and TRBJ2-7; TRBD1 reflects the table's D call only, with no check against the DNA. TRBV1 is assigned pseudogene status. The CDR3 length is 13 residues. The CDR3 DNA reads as TGCGCCAGCAGCCCTCGAAGGGGATACGAGCAGTACTTC. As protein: CASSPRRGYEQYF.

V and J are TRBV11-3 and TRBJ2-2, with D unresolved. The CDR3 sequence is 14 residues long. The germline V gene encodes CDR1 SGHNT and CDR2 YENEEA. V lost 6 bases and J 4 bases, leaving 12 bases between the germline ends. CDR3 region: CASSSSFSTGELFF. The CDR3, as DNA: TGTGCCAGCAGTTCCTCATTTAGCACCGGGGAGCTGTTTTTT. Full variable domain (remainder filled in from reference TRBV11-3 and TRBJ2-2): EAGVVQSPRYKIIEKKQPVAFWCNPISGHNTLYWYLQNLGQGPELLIRYENEEAVDDSQLPKDRFSAERLKGVDSTLKIQPAELGDSAVYLCASSSSFSTGELFFGEGSRLTVL.

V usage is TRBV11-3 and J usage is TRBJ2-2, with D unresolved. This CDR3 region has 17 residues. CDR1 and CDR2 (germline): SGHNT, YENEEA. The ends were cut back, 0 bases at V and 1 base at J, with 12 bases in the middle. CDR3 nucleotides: TGTGCCAGCAGCTTAGATGTCCACTGGGGGAACACCGGGGAGCTGTTTTTT. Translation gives CASSLDVHWGNTGELFF.

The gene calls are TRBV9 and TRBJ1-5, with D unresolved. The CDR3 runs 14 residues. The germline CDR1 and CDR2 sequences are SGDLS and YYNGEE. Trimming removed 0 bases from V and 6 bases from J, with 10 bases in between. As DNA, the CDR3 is TGTGCCAGCAGCGTAGGCGGCGATGCTCAGCCCCAGCATTTT. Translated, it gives CASSVGGDAQPQHF.

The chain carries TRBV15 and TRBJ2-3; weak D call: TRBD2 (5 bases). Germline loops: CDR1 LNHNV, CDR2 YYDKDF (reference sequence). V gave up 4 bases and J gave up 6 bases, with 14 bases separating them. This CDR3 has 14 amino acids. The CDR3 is CATSMMDSEDTQYF. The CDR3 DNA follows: TGTGCCACCAGCATGATGGACTCTGAGGATACGCAGTATTTT.

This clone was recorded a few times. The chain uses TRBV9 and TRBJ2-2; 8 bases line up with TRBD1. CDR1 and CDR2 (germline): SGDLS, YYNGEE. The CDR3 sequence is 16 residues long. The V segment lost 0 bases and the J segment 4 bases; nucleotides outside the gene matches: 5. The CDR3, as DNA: TGTGCCAGCAGCGTAGATTTCAGGGGGCTCACCGGGGAGCTGTTTTTT. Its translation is CASSVDFRGLTGELFF.

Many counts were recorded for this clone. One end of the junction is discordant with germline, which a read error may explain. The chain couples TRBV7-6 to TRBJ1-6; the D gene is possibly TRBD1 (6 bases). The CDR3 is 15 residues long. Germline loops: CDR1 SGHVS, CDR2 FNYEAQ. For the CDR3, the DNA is TGTGCTAGCAGCTTATCACAGGGTCACCCAGGACCCCTCCACTTT. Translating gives CASSLSQGHPGPLHF.

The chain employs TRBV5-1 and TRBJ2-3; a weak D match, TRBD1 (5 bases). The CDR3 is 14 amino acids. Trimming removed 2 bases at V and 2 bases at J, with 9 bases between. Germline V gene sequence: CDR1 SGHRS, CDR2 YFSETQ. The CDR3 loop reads CASSFQGATDTQYF. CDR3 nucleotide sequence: TGCGCCAGCAGCTTTCAGGGTGCCACAGATACGCAGTATTTT.

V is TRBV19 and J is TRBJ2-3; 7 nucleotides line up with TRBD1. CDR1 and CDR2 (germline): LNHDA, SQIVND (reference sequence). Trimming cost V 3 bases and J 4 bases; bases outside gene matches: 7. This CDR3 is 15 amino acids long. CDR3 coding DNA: TGTGCCAGTAGTATTGAAAGGGGGCGTGCAGATACGCAGTATTTT. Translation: CASSIERGRADTQYF.

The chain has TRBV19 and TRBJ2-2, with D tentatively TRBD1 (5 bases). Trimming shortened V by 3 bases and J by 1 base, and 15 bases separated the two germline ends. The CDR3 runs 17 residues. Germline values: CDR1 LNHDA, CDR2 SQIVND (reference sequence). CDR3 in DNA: TGTGCCAGTAGTATTGGCGACAGAACCGGGAACACCGGGGAGCTGTTTTTT. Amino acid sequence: CASSIGDRTGNTGELFF.

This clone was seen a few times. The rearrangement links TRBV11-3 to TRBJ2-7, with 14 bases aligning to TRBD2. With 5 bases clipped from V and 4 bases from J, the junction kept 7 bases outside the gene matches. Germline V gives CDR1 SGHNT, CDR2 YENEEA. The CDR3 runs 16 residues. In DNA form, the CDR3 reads TGTGCCAGCAGCGTCGGACTAGCGGGAGGCTCGTACGAGCAGTACTTC. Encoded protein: CASSVGLAGGSYEQYF.

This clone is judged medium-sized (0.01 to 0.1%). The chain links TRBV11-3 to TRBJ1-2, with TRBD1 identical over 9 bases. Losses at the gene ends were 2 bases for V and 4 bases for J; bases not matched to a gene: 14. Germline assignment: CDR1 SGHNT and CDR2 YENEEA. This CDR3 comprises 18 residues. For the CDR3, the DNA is TGTGCCAGCAGCTTATGGGAGGGACAGGGCGTGGGTCTCTATGGCTACACCTTC. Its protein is CASSLWEGQGVGLYGYTF.

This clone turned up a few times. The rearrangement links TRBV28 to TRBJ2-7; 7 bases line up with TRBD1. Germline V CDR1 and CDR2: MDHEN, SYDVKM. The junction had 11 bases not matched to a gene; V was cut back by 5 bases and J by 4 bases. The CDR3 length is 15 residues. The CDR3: CASSLPGQLGYEQYF. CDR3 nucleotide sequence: TGTGCCAGCAGTCTACCGGGACAGTTAGGTTACGAGCAGTACTTC.

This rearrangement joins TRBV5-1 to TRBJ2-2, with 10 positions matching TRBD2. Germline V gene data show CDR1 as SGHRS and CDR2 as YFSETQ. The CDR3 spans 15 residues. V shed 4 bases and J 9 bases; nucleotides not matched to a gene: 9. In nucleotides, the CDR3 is TGCGCCAGCAGCGGAGGGACTAGCGCACCTCGGGAGCTGTTTTTT. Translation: CASSGGTSAPRELFF.

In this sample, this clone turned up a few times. CDR3 residues: CASSPRQEGRPQHF. The CDR3 DNA reads TGTGCCAGCAGTCCCCGACAGGAGGGACGGCCCCAGCATTTT. This rearrangement joins TRBV28 to TRBJ1-5; possible D gene TRBD1, 6 bases. CDR1 MDHEN and CDR2 SYDVKM come from the germline V gene. This CDR3 has 14 residues. Trimming removed 5 bases at V and 9 bases at J, with 17 bases between.

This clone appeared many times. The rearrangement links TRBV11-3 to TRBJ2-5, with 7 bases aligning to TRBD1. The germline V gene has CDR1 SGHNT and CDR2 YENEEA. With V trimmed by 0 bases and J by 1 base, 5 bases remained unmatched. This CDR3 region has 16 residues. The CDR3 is CASSLEGRTGQETQYF. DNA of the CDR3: TGTGCCAGCAGCTTAGAAGGGCGGACAGGCCAAGAGACCCAGTACTTC.

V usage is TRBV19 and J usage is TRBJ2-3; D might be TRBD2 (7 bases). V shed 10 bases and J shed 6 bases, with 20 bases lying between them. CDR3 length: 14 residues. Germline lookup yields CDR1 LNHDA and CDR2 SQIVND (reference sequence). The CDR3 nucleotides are TGTGCCACCAAAGACCCCCCGGGGGGCGATACGCAGTATTTT. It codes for CATKDPPGGDTQYF.

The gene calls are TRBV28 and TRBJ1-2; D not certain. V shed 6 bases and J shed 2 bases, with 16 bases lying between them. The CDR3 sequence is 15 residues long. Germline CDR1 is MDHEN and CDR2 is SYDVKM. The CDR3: CASRRTELLNYGYTF. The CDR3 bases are TGTGCCAGCAGACGAACGGAGCTTTTGAACTATGGCTACACCTTC.

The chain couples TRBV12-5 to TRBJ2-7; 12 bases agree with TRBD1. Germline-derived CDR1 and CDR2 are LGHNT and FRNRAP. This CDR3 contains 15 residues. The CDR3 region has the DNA TGTGCCAGCACCTTCGGGGGACAGGGGGCCAACGAGCAGTACTTC. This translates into CASTFGGQGANEQYF.

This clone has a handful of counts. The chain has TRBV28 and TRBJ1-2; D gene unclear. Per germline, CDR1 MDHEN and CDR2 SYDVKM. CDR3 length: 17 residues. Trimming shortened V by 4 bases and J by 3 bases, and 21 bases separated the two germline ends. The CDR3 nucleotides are TGTGCCAGCAGTTCCCTCCCCGGGGAAGCGGGTTACTATGGCTACACCTTC. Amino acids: CASSSLPGEAGYYGYTF.

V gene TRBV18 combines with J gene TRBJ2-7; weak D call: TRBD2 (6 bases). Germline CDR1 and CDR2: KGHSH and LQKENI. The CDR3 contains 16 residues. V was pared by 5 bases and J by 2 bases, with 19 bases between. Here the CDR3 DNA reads TGTGCCAGCTCAGTCCTCCCGGGACTCCGAACCTACGAGCAGTACTTC. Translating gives CASSVLPGLRTYEQYF. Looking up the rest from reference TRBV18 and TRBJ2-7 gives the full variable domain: NAGVMQNPRHLVRRRGQEARLRCSPMKGHSHVYWYRQLPEEGLKFMVYLQKENIIDESGMPKERFSAEFPKEGPSILRIQQVVRGDSAAYFCASSVLPGLRTYEQYFGPGTRLTVT.

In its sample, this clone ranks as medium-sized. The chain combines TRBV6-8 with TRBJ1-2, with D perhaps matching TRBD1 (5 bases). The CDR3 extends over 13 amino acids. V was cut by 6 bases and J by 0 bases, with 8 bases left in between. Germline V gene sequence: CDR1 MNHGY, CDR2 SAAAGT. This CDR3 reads CASSPGANYGYTF. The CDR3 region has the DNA TGTGCCAGCAGCCCGGGGGCTAACTATGGCTACACCTTC.

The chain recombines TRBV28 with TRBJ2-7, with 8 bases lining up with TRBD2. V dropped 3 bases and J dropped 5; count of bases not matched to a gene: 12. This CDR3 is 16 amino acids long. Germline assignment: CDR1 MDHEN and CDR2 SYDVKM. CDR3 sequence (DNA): TGTGCCAGCAGTTTTGAGGCAGGGACTAGTTTCGACGAGCAGTACTTC. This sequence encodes CASSFEAGTSFDEQYF.

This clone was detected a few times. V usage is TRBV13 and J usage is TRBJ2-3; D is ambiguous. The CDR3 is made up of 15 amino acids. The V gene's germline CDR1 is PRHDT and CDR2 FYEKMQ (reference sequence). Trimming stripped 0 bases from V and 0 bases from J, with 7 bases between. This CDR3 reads CASSLGSLSTDTQYF. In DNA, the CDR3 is TGTGCCAGCAGCTTAGGGTCCCTTAGCACAGATACGCAGTATTTT.

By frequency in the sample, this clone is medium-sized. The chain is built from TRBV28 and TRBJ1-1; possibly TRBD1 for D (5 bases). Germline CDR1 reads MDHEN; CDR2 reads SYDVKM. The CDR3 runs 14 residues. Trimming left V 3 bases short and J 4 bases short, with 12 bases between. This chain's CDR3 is CASSLQGLGTEAFF. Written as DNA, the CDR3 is TGTGCCAGCAGTTTGCAGGGCCTGGGCACTGAAGCTTTCTTT. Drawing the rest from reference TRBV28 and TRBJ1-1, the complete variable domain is DVKVTQSSRYLVKRTGEKVFLECVQDMDHENMFWYRQDPGLGLRLIYFSYDVKMKEKGDIPEGYSVSREKKERFSLILESASTNQTSMYLCASSLQGLGTEAFFGQGTRLTVV.

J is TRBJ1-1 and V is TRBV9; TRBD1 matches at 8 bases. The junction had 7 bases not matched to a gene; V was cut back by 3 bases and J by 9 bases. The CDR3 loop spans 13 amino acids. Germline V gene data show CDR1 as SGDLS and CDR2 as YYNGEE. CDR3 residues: CASSEQTGGKAFF. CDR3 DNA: TGTGCCAGCAGCGAACAAACAGGGGGTAAAGCTTTCTTT.

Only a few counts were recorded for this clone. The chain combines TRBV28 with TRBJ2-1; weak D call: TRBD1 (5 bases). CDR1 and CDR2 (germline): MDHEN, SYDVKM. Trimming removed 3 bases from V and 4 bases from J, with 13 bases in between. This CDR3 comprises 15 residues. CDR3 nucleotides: TGTGCCAGCAGTTTGCCCTCAGGGATGTACAATGAGCAGTTCTTC. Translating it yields CASSLPSGMYNEQFF.